One and the same sample provided the 16 T cell receptor beta chains below, sequenced in a study of T cell repertoires in cytomegalovirus infection. TCRdb re-called the reads through MiXCR, storing one row per CDR3 protein. The sample shows roughly 800,000 distinct CDR3 sequences, around 29% of them seen only once. For these TCRs, the target antigens are not known. Sequences were derived from cultured CD8+ T cells from PBMCs, sampled from culture after CMV antigen stimulation. Source of these receptors: a human donor in good health (CMV status not recorded). Some clones in this sample may be carry-over from other donors' samples.

The genes are TRBV11-3 and TRBJ2-3; D uncertain. Deletions cut 3 bases from V and 2 bases from J, with 6 bases between. Germline V gene lookup returns CDR1 SGHNT and CDR2 YENEEA. CDR3 length: 13 residues. Here the CDR3 reads CASSFIHTDTQYF. The CDR3 region has the DNA TGTGCCAGCAGCTTCATCCACACAGATACGCAGTATTTT.

Only a few counts were recorded for this clonotype. The V and J genes are TRBV10-3 and TRBJ2-7; the D gene is possibly TRBD2 (5 bases). Germline values: CDR1 ENHRY, CDR2 SYGVKD. The V and J ends lost 6 bases and 1 base respectively, with 13 bases between them. The CDR3 totals 14 residues. In DNA, the CDR3 is TGTGCCATCAGACCGGGATTTTCTTCCTACGAGCAGTACGTC. Amino acids: CAIRPGFSSYEQYV.

In its sample, this clonotype was seen a few times. CDR3 coding DNA: TGTGCCAGCAGTTTCCTCTTGGCGGGGGGGCAGTTCTTC. Translated: CASSFLLAGGQFF. The chain joins TRBV12-3 or TRBV12-4 to TRBJ2-1, with 8 bases matching TRBD2. Trimming removed 3 bases from V and 12 bases from J; junction bases left unmatched: 7. CDR3 length: 13 amino acids.

The chain uses TRBV6-2 or TRBV6-3 and TRBJ2-7; perhaps TRBD2 as D (5 bases). V was shortened by 9 bases and J by 0 bases, with 15 bases between the two germline ends. This CDR3 is built from 14 residues. Germline CDR1 reads MNHEY; CDR2 reads SVGEGT. The CDR3 DNA reads as TGTGCCAGTCATTTCGGGAAAAACTCCTACGAGCAGTACGTC. Residues: CASHFGKNSYEQYV.

There are a few counts of this clonotype. The chain has TRBV10-3 and TRBJ1-2; a possible D gene is TRBD1 (6 bases). CDR1 ENHRY and CDR2 SYGVKD come from the germline V gene. The CDR3 covers 15 residues. Trimming took 0 bases from V and 2 from J, leaving 10 bases between them. In DNA form, the CDR3 reads TGTGCCATCAGTGAGTCACGGGGGGCGAACTATGGCTACACCTTC. This codes for CAISESRGANYGYTF.

A note on this clonotype: This may arise from a read error, as a much more abundant clone is one base away. V is TRBV7-8 and J is TRBJ1-4, with D hard to call. The CDR3 contains 13 residues. Germline CDR1 SGHVS, CDR2 FQNEAQ. The CDR3 protein is CATRSLTNEKLLF. CDR3 coding DNA: TGTGCCACCCGGAGTCTCACTAATGAAAAACTGTTGTTT.

This clonotype turned up a few times. The chain links TRBV6-5 to TRBJ1-1; D gene unclear. V lost 4 bases and J lost 1, with 10 bases in between. The CDR3 extends over 14 amino acids. CDR1 and CDR2 (germline): MNHEY, SVGAGI. CDR3 protein: CASSFRLTNTEAFF. In nucleotides, the CDR3 is TGTGCCAGCAGTTTCCGACTCACGAACACTGAAGCTTTCTTT.

The chain combines TRBV23-1 with TRBJ2-7, with D unresolved. TRBV23-1 is an open reading frame, and its role is uncertain. The V end was cut by 2 bases, the J end by 0 bases, with 11 bases between. The length of the CDR3 is 15 residues. Here the CDR3 reads CASSQLRTHSYEQYF. The CDR3 DNA reads TGCGCCAGCAGTCAACTTAGGACCCACTCCTACGAGCAGTACTTC.

The chain carries TRBV25-1 and TRBJ1-1, with 11 bases aligning to TRBD1. V lost 5 bases and J lost 10; bases outside the gene matches: 6. Germline CDR1 and CDR2: MGHDK and SYGVNS. CDR3 length: 13 amino acids. CDR3 DNA sequence: TGTGCCAGCAGTAAATGGACAGGGGGCGCAGCTTTCTTT. Its translation is CASSKWTGGAAFF. Full variable domain (remainder filled in from reference TRBV25-1 and TRBJ1-1): EADIYQTPRYLVIGTGKKITLECSQTMGHDKMYWYQQDPGMELHLIHYSYGVNSTEKGDLSSESTVSRIRTEHFPLTLESARPSHTSQYLCASSKWTGGAAFFGQGTRLTVV.

The gene calls are TRBV7-9 and TRBJ1-1, with 8 bases that match TRBD1. The V and J ends lost 5 bases and 3 bases, in that order; junction bases with no gene match: 5. The germline gives CDR1 SEHNR, CDR2 FQNEAQ (reference sequence). The CDR3 has 14 amino acids. CDR3 bases: TGTGCCAGCAGCCGGACAGGGACTTACACTGAAGCTTTCTTT. It codes for CASSRTGTYTEAFF.

This clonotype was observed a handful of times. The V and J genes are TRBV28 and TRBJ2-5; 9 bases are shared with TRBD1. V lost 5 bases, J lost 1 base, and 5 bases stayed unmatched. The V gene's germline CDR1 is MDHEN and CDR2 SYDVKM. The CDR3 length is 15 residues. The CDR3 loop reads CASSETGGSQETQYF. The DNA for the CDR3 is TGTGCCAGCAGTGAAACAGGGGGCTCCCAAGAGACCCAGTACTTC. Drawing the rest from reference TRBV28 and TRBJ2-5, the complete variable domain is DVKVTQSSRYLVKRTGEKVFLECVQDMDHENMFWYRQDPGLGLRLIYFSYDVKMKEKGDIPEGYSVSREKKERFSLILESASTNQTSMYLCASSETGGSQETQYFGPGTRLLVL.

The rearrangement links TRBV11-2 to TRBJ1-2; no definite D call. CDR3 size: 12 residues. The V gene's germline CDR1 is SGHAT and CDR2 FQNNGV. V lost 2 bases and J 9 bases, leaving 10 bases between the germline ends. CDR3 loop: CASSLSGDSYTF. The CDR3 DNA reads as TGTGCCAGCAGCTTATCTGGGGATAGCTACACCTTC.

The V call is TRBV6-1, the J call TRBJ2-1; no clear D. Per germline, CDR1 MNHNS and CDR2 SASEGT. Trimming stripped 2 bases from V and 2 bases from J, with 7 bases between. CDR3 length equals 14 residues. The chain's CDR3 is CASSELEPYNEQFF. CDR3 in DNA: TGTGCCAGCAGTGAACTAGAGCCCTACAATGAGCAGTTCTTC.

The table lists this clonotype with a few counts. The genes are TRBV12-3 or TRBV12-4 and TRBJ1-1; 7 positions agree with TRBD1. The CDR3 extends over 14 amino acids. Trimming removed 5 bases from V and 0 bases from J; junction bases left unmatched: 3. The CDR3 here is CASSVGQLNTEAFF. DNA for the CDR3: TGTGCCAGCAGTGTGGGACAGTTGAACACTGAAGCTTTCTTT.

A few counts support this clonotype. The chain joins TRBV2 to TRBJ2-2; D might be TRBD1 (6 bases). The V end was cut by 9 bases, the J end by 4 bases, with 15 bases between. Germline V lookup: CDR1 SNHLY, CDR2 FYNNEI. The CDR3 has 14 residues. For the CDR3, the DNA is TGTGCCAGTCAGGGGATGGGTAGCACCGGGGAGCTGTTTTTT. Encoded protein: CASQGMGSTGELFF.

The gene calls are TRBV10-3 and TRBJ2-1; 9 positions agree with TRBD2. V lost 6 bases to trimming and J lost 4 bases; unmatched junction nucleotides: 4. In germline, CDR1 is ENHRY, CDR2 SYGVKD. This CDR3 region has 14 residues. CDR3 region: CAIRVSGGYNEQFF. The CDR3 bases are TGTGCCATCAGAGTCAGCGGGGGGTACAATGAGCAGTTCTTC.